This T cell receptor (beta chain) is drawn from a study of blood T cell repertoires in COVID-19. CDR3 size: 14 residues. Germline V CDR1 and CDR2: LNHDA, SQIVND (reference sequence). After removal of 7 bases from V and 6 bases from J, the junction contained 9 bases not matched to a gene. TCRdb's table, derived via immunoSEQ multiplex PCR, lists solely in-frame clones and lacks some. Here the sample spans 170,000 or so clones, approximately 87% being singletons. This chain links TRBV19 with TRBJ2-1; 7 nucleotides line up with TRBD2. The TCR originated in a young woman who had recovered from COVID-19. Input material: peripheral blood. The CDR3 protein is CASTPSGDLNEQFF. CDR3 nucleotide sequence: TGTGCCAGTACCCCCAGCGGGGACCTCAATGAGCAGTTCTTC.